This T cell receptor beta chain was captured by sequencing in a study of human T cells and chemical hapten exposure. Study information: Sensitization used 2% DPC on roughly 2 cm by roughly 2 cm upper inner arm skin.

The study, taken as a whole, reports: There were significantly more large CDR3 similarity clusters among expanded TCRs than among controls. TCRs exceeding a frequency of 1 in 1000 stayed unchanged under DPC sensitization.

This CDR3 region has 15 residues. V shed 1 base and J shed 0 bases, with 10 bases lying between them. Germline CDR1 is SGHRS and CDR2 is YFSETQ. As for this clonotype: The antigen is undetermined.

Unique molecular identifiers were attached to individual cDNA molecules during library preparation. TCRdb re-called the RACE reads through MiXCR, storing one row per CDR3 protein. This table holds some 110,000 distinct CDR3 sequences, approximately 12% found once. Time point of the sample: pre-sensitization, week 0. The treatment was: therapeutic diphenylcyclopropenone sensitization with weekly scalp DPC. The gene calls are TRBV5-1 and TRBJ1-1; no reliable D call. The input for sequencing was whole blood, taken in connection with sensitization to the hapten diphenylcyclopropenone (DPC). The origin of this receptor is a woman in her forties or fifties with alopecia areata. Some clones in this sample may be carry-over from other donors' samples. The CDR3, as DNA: TGCGCCAGCAGCTTGTTTGGAGGATTGAACACTGAAGCTTTCTTT. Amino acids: CASSLFGGLNTEAFF.